This T cell receptor (beta chain) was observed in a study of PD-1 blockade in classical Hodgkin lymphoma. Whole-study results and caveats: In newly diagnosed patients, baseline TCR diversity was reportedly below that of healthy donors.

Using immunoSEQ multiplex PCR, the repertoire was profiled, and TCRdb retains in-frame clones only, with some absent. The sample yields roughly 20,000 clones, 90% to 95% seen once. The time point here: newly diagnosed, previously untreated cHL patient sample. Untreated, newly diagnosed classical Hodgkin lymphoma PBMCs were comparators. Germline lookup yields CDR1 SGHAT and CDR2 FQNNGV. V shed 5 bases and J shed 6 bases, with 19 bases lying between them. CDR3 length equals 16 residues. Details on this clone: Its antigen is unidentified.

The chain uses TRBV11-2 and TRBJ1-4, with D perhaps matching TRBD1 (6 bases). The specimen was peripheral blood mononuclear cells (PBMCs). This sequence originates from a human donor with classical Hodgkin lymphoma. This CDR3 is CASSQLGGVYDEKLFF. CDR3 DNA: TGTGCCAGCAGCCAACTAGGGGGGGTCTACGATGAAAAACTGTTTTTT.